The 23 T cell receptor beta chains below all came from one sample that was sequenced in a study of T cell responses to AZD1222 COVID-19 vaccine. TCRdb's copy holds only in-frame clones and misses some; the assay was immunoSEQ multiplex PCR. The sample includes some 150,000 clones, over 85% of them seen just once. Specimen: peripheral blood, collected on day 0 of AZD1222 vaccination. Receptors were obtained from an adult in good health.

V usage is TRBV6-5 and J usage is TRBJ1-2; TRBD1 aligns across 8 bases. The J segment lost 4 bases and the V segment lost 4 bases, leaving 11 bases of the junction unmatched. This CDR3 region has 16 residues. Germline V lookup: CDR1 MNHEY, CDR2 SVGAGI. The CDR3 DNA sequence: TGTGCCAGCAGTTCCGGGACAGGAGAGGTGTCCTATGGCTACACCTTC. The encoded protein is CASSSGTGEVSYGYTF.

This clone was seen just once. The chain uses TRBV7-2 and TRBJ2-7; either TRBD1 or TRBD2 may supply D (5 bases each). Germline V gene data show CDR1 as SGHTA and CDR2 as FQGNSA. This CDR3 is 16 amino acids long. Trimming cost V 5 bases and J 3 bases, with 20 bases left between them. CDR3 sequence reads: CASSQLSGTVGYEQYF. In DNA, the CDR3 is TGTGCCAGCAGCCAACTATCGGGGACGGTTGGCTACGAGCAGTACTTC.

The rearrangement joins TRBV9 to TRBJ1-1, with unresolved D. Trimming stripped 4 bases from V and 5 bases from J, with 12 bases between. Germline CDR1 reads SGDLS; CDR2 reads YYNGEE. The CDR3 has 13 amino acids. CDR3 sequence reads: CASSTRQVTEAFF. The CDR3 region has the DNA TGTGCCAGCAGCACAAGACAAGTAACTGAAGCTTTCTTT.

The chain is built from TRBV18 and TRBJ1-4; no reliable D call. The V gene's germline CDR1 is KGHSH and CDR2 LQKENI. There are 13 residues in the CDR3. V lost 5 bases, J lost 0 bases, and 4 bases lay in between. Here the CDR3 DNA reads TGTGCCAGCTCAGACGCAACTAATGAAAAACTGTTTTTT. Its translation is CASSDATNEKLFF.

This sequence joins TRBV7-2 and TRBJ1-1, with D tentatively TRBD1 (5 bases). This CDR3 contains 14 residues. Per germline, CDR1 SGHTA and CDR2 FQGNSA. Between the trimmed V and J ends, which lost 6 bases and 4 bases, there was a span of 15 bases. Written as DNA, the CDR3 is TGTGCCAGCAGTCGGGTTCTGGGGGGCACTGAAGCTTTCTTT. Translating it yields CASSRVLGGTEAFF. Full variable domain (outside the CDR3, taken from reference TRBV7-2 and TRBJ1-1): GAGVSQSPSNKVTEKGKDVELRCDPISGHTALYWYRQSLGQGLEFLIYFQGNSAPDKSGLPSDRFSAERTGGSVSTLTIQRTQQEDSAVYLCASSRVLGGTEAFFGQGTRLTVV.

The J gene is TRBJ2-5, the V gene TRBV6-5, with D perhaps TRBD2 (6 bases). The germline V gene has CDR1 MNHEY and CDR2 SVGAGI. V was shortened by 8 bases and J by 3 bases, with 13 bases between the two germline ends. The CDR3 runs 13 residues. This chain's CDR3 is CASGSTGEETQYF. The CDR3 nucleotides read TGTGCCAGCGGATCCACGGGGGAAGAGACCCAGTACTTC.

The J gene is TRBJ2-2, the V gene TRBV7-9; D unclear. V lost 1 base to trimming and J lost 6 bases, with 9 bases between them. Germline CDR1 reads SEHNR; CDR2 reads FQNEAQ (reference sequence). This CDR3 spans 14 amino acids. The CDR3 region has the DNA TGTGCCAGCAGCTTAGGGGTTGGAGCCGGGGAGCTGTTTTTT. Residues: CASSLGVGAGELFF.

The CDR3 nucleotides are TGTGCCAGCCAAACAGGGAGCACAGATACGCAGTATTTT. It encodes CASQTGSTDTQYF. This chain links TRBV2 with TRBJ2-3, with a tentative D call TRBD1 (6 bases). Trimming took 8 bases from V and 0 from J, leaving 9 bases between them. The CDR3 runs to 13 residues. Germline assignment: CDR1 SNHLY and CDR2 FYNNEI.

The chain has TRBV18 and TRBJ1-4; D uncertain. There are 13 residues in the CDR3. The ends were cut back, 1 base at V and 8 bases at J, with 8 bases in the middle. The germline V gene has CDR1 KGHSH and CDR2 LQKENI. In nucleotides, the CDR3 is TGTGCCAGCTCACCACAGCGGCAAGAAAAACTGTTTTTT. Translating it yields CASSPQRQEKLFF.

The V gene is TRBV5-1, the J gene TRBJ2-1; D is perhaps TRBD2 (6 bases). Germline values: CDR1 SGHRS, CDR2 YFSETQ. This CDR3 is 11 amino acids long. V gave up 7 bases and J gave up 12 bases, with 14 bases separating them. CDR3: CASGIYSGQFF. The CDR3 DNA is TGCGCCAGCGGGATCTATAGCGGGCAGTTCTTC.

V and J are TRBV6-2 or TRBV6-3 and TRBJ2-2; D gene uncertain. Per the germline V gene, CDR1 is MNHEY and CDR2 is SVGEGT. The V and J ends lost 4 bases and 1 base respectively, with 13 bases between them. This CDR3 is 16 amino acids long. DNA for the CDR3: TGTGCCAGCAGTTCGTGGCTGGATCTGAACACCGGGGAGCTGTTTTTT. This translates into CASSSWLDLNTGELFF.

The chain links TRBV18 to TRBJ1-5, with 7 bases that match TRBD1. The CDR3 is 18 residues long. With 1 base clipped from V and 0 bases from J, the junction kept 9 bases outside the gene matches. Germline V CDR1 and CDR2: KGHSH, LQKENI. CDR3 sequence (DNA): TGTGCCAGCTCACCACGACAGGGTCCCCCTTATAGCAATCAGCCCCAGCATTTT. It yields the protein CASSPRQGPPYSNQPQHF.

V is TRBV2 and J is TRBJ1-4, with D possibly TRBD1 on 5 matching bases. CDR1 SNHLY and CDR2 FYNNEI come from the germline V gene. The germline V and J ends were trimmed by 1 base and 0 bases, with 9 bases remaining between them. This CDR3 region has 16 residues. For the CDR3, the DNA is TGTGCCAGCAGTGAAGGGGGGGTGGCAACTAATGAAAAACTGTTTTTT. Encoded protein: CASSEGGVATNEKLFF.

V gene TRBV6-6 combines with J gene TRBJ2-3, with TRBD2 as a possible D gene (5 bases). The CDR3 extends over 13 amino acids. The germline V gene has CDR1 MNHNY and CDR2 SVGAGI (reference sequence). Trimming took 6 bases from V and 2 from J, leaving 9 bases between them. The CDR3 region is CASRVRVTDTQYF. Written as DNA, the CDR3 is TGTGCCAGCAGGGTGAGGGTCACAGATACGCAGTATTTT.

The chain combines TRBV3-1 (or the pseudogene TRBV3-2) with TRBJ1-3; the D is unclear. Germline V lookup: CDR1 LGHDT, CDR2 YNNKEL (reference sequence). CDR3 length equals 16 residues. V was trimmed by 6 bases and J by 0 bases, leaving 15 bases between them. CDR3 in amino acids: CASSPISASSGNTIYF. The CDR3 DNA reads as TGTGCCAGCAGTCCCATTTCGGCGAGCTCTGGAAACACCATATATTTT.

Here the CDR3 reads CASTQGTSGYNEQFF. The CDR3 DNA sequence: TGTGCCAGCACCCAAGGGACTAGCGGGTACAATGAGCAGTTCTTC. This rearrangement joins TRBV28 to TRBJ2-1; 12 bases match TRBD2. CDR3 length equals 15 residues. J lost 4 bases, V lost 7 bases, and 5 bases had no gene match. From germline, CDR1 is MDHEN and CDR2 SYDVKM. Drawing the rest from reference TRBV28 and TRBJ2-1, the complete variable domain is DVKVTQSSRYLVKRTGEKVFLECVQDMDHENMFWYRQDPGLGLRLIYFSYDVKMKEKGDIPEGYSVSREKKERFSLILESASTNQTSMYLCASTQGTSGYNEQFFGPGTRLTVL.

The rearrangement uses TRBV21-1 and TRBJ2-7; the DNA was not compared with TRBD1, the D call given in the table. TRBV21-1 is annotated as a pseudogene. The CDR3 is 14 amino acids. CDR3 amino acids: CASRGDKAGNEQYF. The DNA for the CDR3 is TGTGCCAGCCGAGGGGACAAGGCAGGAAACGAGCAGTACTTC.

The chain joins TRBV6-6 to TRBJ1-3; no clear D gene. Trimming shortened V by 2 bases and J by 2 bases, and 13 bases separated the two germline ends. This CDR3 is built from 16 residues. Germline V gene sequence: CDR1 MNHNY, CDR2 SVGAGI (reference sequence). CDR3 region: CASSYSGVPTGNTIYF. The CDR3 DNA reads TGTGCCAGCAGTTACAGTGGGGTCCCCACTGGAAACACCATATATTTT.

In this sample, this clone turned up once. CDR3 DNA sequence: TGTGCCAGCAGTTTTCAGGGGAGGACTGAAGCTTTCTTT. This encodes CASSFQGRTEAFF. The chain employs TRBV12-3 or TRBV12-4 and TRBJ1-1; D may be TRBD1 (6 bases). The CDR3 loop spans 13 amino acids. Trimming left V 3 bases short and J 5 bases short, with 10 bases between.

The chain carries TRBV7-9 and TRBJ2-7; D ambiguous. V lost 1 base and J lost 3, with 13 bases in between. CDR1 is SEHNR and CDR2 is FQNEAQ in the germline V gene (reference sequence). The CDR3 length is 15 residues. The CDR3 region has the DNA TGTGCCAGCAGCTTAGGTCCTAGTAAAGGCTACGAGCAGTACTTC. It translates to CASSLGPSKGYEQYF.

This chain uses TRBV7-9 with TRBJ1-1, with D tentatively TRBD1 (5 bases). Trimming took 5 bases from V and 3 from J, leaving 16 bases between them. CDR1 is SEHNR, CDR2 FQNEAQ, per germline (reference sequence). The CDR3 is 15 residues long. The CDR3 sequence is CASSRLGARDTEAFF. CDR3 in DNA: TGTGCCAGCAGCCGCCTTGGGGCCAGAGACACTGAAGCTTTCTTT.

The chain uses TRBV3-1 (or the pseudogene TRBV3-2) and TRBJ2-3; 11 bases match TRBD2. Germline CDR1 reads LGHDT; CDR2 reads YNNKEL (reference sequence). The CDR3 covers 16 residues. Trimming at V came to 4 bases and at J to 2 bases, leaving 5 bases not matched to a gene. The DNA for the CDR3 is TGTGCCAGCAGCCCGTTAGCGGGGGGGCTCACAGATACGCAGTATTTT. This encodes CASSPLAGGLTDTQYF.

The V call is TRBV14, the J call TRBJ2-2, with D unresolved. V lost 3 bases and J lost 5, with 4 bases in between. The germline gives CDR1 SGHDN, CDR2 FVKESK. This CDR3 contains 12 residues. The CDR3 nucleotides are TGTGCCAGCAGCCAGATGACCGGGGAGCTGTTTTTT. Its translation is CASSQMTGELFF.